Reported below is one T cell receptor (beta chain). TCRdb's table, derived via immunoSEQ multiplex PCR, lists solely in-frame clones and lacks some. The sample includes roughly 79,000 clones, about 85% of them seen just once. The data stem from a study of OX40 agonist ivuxolimab in advanced cancers. Study as a whole: Three partial responders included one hepatocellular carcinoma patient and two cutaneous melanoma patients.

The CDR3 is 17 residues long. V lost 4 bases, J lost 2 bases, and 12 bases stayed unmatched. The germline gives CDR1 SGHNT, CDR2 YYREEE (reference sequence). Here the sequenced sample was CD4+ or CD8+ T cells sorted from blood, taken in a trial of the OX40 agonist ivuxolimab. The chain uses TRBV5-4 and TRBJ2-7; TRBD1 aligns across 10 bases. This sequence originates from an adult with an advanced solid tumor such as melanoma, head and neck, liver or kidney cancer. CDR3 sequence reads: CASSRDRGPSSTYEQYF. The DNA for the CDR3 is TGTGCCAGCAGCCGGGACAGGGGTCCTTCCTCAACCTACGAGCAGTACTTC.